The text below deals with one T cell receptor (beta chain). This specimen belongs to a study of blood T cell repertoires in COVID-19. Overall study context: In each case, the material was cDNA or gDNA derived from T cells, B-cell-depleted T cells, or PBMCs.

The ends were cut back, 3 bases at V and 14 bases at J, with 14 bases in the middle. Germline assignment: CDR1 SGHDN and CDR2 FVKESK. The CDR3 spans 12 residues. Under the authors' procedure: Estimated nucleated cell counts came from reference gene primer amplification. Only in-frame clones appear in the TCRdb table, and some are missing; sequencing was by immunoSEQ multiplex PCR. For V, J and clone size, that table is used; D and trimming come from the DNA. The repertoire includes more than 150,000 clones, around 83% of them detected once, and 0.99% sits in the top ten. Sequencing input: peripheral blood. The origin of this receptor is a man aged 18 to 30 with acute or convalescent COVID-19. V and J are TRBV14 and TRBJ1-3; the D is unclear. For the CDR3, the DNA is TGTGCCAGCAGCCAGACAAACACCAGGTTATATTTT. Translated, it gives CASSQTNTRLYF. Full variable domain (rest looked up from reference TRBV14 and TRBJ1-3): EAGVTQFPSHSVIEKGQTVTLRCDPISGHDNLYWYRRVMGKEIKFLLHFVKESKQDESGMPNNRFLAERTGGTYSTLKVQPAELEDSGVYFCASSQTNTRLYFGEGSWLTVV.